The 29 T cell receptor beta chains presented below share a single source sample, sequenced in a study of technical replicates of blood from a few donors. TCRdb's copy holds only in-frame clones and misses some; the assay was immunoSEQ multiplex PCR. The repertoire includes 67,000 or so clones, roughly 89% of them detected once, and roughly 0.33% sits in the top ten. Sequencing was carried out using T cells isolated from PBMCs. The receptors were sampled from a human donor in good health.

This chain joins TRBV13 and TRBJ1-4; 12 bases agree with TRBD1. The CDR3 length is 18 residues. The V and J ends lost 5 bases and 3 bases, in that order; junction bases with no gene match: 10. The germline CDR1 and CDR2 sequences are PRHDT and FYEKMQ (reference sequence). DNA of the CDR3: TGTGCCAGCAGCCTGCTCTCGGGACAGGGGGCACCTAATGAAAAACTGTTTTTT. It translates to CASSLLSGQGAPNEKLFF.

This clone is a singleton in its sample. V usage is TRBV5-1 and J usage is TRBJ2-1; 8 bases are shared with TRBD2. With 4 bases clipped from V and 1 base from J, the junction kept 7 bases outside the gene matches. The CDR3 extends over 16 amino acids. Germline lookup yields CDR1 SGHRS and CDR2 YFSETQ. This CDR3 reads CASSPGGSGSYNEQFF. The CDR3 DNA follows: TGCGCCAGCAGCCCGGGGGGGAGTGGGTCCTACAATGAGCAGTTCTTC.

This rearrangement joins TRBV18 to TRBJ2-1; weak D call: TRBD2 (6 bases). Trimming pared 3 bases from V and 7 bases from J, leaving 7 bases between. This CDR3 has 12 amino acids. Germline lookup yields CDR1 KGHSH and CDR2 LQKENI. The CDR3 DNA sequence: TGTGCCAGCTCACCCAGCGGGAATGAGCAGTTCTTC. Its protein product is CASSPSGNEQFF.

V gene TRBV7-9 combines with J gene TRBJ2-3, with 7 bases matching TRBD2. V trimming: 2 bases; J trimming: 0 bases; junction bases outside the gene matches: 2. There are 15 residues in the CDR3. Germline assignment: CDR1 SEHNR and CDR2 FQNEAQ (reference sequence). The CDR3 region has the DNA TGTGCCAGCAGCTTATTTAGCGGGAGCACAGATACGCAGTATTTT. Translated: CASSLFSGSTDTQYF.

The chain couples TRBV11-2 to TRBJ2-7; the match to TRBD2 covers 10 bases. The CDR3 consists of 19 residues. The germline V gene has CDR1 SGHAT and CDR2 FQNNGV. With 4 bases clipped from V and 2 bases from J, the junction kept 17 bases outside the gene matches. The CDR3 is CASSSGLAGVRIGAYEQYF. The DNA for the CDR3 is TGTGCCAGCAGCTCGGGGCTAGCGGGAGTTAGGATTGGTGCCTACGAGCAGTACTTC.

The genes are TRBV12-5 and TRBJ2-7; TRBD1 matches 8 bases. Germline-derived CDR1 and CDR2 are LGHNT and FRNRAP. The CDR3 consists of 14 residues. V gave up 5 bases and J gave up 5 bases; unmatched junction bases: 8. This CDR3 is CASGPGQGEDEQYF. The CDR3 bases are TGTGCTAGTGGTCCCGGACAGGGCGAAGACGAGCAGTACTTC.

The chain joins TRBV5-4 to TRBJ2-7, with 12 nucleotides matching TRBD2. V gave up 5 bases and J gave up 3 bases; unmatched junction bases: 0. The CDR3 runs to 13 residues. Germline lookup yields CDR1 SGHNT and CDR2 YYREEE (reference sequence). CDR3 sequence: CASRTSGSYEQYF. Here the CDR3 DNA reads TGTGCCAGCAGGACTAGCGGGAGCTACGAGCAGTACTTC.

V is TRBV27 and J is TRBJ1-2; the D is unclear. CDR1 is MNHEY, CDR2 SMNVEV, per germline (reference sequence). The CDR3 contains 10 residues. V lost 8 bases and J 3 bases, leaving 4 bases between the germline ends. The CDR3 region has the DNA TGTGCCAGCCTTTACTATGGCTACACCTTC. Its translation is CASLYYGYTF.

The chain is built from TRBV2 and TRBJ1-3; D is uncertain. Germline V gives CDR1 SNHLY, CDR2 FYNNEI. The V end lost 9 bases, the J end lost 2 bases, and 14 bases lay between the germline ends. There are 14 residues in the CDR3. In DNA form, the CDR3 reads TGTGCCAGTTACTCTCGACAAACTGGAAACACCATATATTTT. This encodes CASYSRQTGNTIYF.

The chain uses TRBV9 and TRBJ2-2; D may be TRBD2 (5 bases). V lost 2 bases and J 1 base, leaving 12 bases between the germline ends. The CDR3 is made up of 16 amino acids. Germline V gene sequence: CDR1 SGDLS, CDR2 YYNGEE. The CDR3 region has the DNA TGTGCCAGCAGCGTTACTAGTCCCCTGAACACCGGGGAGCTGTTTTTT. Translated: CASSVTSPLNTGELFF.

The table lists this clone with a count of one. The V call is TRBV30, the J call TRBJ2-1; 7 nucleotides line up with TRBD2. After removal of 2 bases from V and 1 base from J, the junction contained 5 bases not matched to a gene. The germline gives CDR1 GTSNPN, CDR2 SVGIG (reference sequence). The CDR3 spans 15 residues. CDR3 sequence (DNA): TGTGCCTGGAGTAGCGGGGCCCCTTCCTACAATGAGCAGTTCTTC. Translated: CAWSSGAPSYNEQFF.

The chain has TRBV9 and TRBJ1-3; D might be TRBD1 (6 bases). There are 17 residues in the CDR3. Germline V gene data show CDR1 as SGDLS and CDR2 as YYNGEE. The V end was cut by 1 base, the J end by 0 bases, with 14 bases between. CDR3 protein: CASSVTGTLSSGNTIYF. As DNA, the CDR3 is TGTGCCAGCAGCGTAACAGGGACGCTGAGCTCTGGAAACACCATATATTTT.

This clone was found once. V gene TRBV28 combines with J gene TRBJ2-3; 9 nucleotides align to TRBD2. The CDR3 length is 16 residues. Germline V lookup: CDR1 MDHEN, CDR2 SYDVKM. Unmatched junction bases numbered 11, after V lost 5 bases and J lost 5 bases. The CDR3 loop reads CASSSQLAGELDTQYF. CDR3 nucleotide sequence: TGTGCCAGCAGTAGCCAATTAGCGGGAGAGCTAGATACGCAGTATTTT. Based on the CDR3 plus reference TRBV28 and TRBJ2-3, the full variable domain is DVKVTQSSRYLVKRTGEKVFLECVQDMDHENMFWYRQDPGLGLRLIYFSYDVKMKEKGDIPEGYSVSREKKERFSLILESASTNQTSMYLCASSSQLAGELDTQYFGPGTRLTVL.

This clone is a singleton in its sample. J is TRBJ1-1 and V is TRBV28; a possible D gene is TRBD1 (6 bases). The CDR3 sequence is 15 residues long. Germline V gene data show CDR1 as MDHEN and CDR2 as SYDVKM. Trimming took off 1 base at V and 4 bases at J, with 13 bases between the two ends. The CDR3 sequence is CASSLYVGAVTEAFF. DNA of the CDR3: TGTGCCAGCAGTTTATATGTGGGGGCCGTCACTGAAGCTTTCTTT.

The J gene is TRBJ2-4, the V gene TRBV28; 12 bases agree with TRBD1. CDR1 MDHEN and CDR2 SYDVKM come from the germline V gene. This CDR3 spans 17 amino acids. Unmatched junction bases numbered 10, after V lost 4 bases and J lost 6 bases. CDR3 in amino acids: CASSSRRDRGRLNIQYF. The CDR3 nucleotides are TGTGCCAGCAGTTCGCGCCGGGACAGGGGGCGATTAAACATTCAGTACTTC.

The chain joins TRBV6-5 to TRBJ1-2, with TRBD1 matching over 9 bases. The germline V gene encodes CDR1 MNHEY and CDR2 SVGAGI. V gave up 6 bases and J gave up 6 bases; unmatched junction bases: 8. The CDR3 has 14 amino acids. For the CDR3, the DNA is TGTGCCAGCAGCTGGGACAGGGACGGGCATGGCTACACCTTC. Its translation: CASSWDRDGHGYTF.

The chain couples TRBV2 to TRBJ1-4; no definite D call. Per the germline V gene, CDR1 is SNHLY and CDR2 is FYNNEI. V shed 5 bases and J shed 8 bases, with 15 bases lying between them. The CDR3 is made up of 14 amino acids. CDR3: CASSTRENNEKLFF. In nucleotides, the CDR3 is TGTGCCAGCAGTACGCGGGAAAATAACGAAAAACTGTTTTTT.

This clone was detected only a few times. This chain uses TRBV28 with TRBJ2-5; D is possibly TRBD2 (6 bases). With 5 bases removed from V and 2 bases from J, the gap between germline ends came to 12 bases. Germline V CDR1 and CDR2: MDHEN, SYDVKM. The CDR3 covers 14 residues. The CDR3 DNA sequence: TGTGCCAGCAGTCGGGGACTGACACAAGAGACCCAGTACTTC. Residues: CASSRGLTQETQYF. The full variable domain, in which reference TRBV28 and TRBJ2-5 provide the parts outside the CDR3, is DVKVTQSSRYLVKRTGEKVFLECVQDMDHENMFWYRQDPGLGLRLIYFSYDVKMKEKGDIPEGYSVSREKKERFSLILESASTNQTSMYLCASSRGLTQETQYFGPGTRLLVL.

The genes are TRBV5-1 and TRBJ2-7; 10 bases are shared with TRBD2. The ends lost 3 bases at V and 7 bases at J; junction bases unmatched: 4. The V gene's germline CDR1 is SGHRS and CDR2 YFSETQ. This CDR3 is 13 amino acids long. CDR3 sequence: CASSWGLAREQYF. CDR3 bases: TGCGCCAGCAGCTGGGGACTAGCGAGGGAGCAGTACTTC.

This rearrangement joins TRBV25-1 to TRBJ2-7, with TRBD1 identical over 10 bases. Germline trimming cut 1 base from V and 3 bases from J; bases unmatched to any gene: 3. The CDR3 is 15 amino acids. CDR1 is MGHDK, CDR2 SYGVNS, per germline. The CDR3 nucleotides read TGTGCCAGCAGTGAATTGACAGGGGGCTTCTACGAGCAGTACTTC. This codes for CASSELTGGFYEQYF.

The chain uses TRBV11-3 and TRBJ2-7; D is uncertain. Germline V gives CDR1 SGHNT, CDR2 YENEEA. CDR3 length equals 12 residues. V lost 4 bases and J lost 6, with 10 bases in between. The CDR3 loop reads CASSSTNSEQYF. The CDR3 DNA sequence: TGTGCCAGCAGCTCAACTAATTCCGAGCAGTACTTC.

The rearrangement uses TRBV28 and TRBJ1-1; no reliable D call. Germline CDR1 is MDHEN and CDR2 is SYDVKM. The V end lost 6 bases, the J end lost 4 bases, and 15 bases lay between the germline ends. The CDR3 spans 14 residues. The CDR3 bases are TGTGCCAGCAGCGCCCGCGGGAGGACCACTGAAGCTTTCTTT. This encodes CASSARGRTTEAFF.

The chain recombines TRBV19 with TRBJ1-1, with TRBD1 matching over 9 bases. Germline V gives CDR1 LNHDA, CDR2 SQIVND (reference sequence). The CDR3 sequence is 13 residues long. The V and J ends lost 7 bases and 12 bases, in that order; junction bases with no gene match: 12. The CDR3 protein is CASTGTGSVVTFF. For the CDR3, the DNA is TGTGCCAGTACCGGGACAGGGTCTGTTGTTACTTTCTTT.

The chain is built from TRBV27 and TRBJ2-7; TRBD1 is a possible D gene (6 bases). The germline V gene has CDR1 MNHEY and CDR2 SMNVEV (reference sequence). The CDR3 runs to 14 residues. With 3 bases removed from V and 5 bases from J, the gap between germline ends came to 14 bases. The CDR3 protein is CASSFGQFVNEQYF. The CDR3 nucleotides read TGTGCCAGCAGTTTTGGACAGTTTGTCAACGAGCAGTACTTC.

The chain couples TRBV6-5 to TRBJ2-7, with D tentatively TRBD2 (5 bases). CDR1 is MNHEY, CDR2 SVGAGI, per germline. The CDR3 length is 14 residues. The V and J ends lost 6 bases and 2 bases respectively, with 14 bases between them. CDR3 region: CASSSSLGAYEQYF. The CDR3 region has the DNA TGTGCCAGCAGCTCCTCTCTCGGGGCCTACGAGCAGTACTTC.

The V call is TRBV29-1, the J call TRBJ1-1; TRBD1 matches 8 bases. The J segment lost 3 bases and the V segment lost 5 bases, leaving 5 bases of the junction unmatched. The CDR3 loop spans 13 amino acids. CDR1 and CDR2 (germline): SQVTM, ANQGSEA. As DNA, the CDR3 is TGCAGCGTTTCAGCAGGGGGCGACACTGAAGCTTTCTTT. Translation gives CSVSAGGDTEAFF.

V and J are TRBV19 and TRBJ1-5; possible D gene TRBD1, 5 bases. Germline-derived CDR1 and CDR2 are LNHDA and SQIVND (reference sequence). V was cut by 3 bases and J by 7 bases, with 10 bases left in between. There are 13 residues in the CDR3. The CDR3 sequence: CASSISWGQPQHF. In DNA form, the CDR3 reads TGTGCCAGTAGTATTAGCTGGGGCCAGCCCCAGCATTTT.

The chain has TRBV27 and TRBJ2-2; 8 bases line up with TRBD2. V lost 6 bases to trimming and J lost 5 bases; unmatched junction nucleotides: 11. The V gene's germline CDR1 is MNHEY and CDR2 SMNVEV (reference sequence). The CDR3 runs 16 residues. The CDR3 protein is CASSRTSGWGTGELFF. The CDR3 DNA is TGTGCCAGCAGCCGAACTAGCGGTTGGGGGACCGGGGAGCTGTTTTTT.

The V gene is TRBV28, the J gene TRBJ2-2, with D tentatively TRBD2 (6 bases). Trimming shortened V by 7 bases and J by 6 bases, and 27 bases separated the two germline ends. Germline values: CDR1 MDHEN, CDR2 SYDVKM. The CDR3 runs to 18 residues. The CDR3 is CASNSRLALKGVPGELFF. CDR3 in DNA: TGTGCCAGCAATTCCCGGCTAGCGCTAAAAGGGGTACCCGGGGAGCTGTTTTTT.